This T cell receptor beta chain appears in the sequencing data of a study of blood T cell repertoires in COVID-19. The protocol was immunoSEQ multiplex PCR, while the TCRdb copy is restricted to in-frame clones and leaves out a portion. The sample shows about 69,000 clones, approximately 84% of them seen only once. This clone appeared a few times. The CDR3 has 14 residues. The V gene lost 4 bases and the J gene lost 0 bases, with 7 bases spanning the gap. The germline V gene encodes CDR1 SNHLY and CDR2 FYNNEI. Sequenced sample: peripheral blood. The receptor's source is a man aged 40-49 years with COVID-19, enrolled during active disease. The rearrangement uses TRBV2 and TRBJ1-3; D is ambiguous. The CDR3 DNA follows: TGTGCCAGCAGTGTTAGCTCCTCTGGAAACACCATATATTTT. Translated: CASSVSSSGNTIYF. Full variable domain (rest looked up from reference TRBV2 and TRBJ1-3): EPEVTQTPSHQVTQMGQEVILRCVPISNHLYFYWYRQILGQKVEFLVSFYNNEISEKSEIFDDQFSVERPDGSNFTLKIRSTKLEDSAMYFCASSVSSSGNTIYFGEGSWLTVV.